This T cell receptor beta chain was found in a study of early T cells in non-severe SARS-CoV-2 infection. Overall study context: Bulk RNA from unsorted whole blood was sequenced; chains were unpaired.

The CDR3 sequence is 15 residues long. Germline-derived CDR1 and CDR2 are MGHRA and YSYEKL. V was clipped by 0 bases and J by 6 bases; unmatched bases: 6. From the 5' RACE reads, TCRdb called clonotypes with MiXCR, one entry per CDR3 protein. The data contain about 71,000 distinct CDR3 sequences, around 15% of them seen just once; the ten biggest clones take up less than 5%. This TCR was sampled from an adult who was a healthcare worker with PCR-confirmed SARS-CoV-2 infection or an uninfected control (not recorded which). Here the sequenced sample was whole blood, taken at baseline. This chain connects TRBV4-1 to TRBJ1-2; 8 bases are shared with TRBD1. The CDR3 is CASSQEDRVFDGYTF. The CDR3 coding sequence is TGCGCCAGCAGCCAAGAGGACAGGGTGTTCGATGGCTACACCTTC.